Following are 11 T cell receptor beta chains from one sample sequenced in a study of blood T cell repertoires in COVID-19. The protocol was immunoSEQ multiplex PCR, while the TCRdb copy is restricted to in-frame clones and leaves out a portion. This table has 45,000 to 70,000 clones, more than 60% appearing once. The sequenced sample consisted of peripheral blood. These receptors all stem from a woman in her 50s with active or convalescent COVID-19.

The chain uses TRBV27 and TRBJ2-3; D not resolved. The CDR3 spans 13 residues. In germline, CDR1 is MNHEY, CDR2 SMNVEV (reference sequence). The V and J ends lost 7 bases and 0 bases respectively, with 8 bases between them. CDR3 bases: TGTGCCAGCAAGCTCGCTAGCACAGATACGCAGTATTTT. Encoded protein: CASKLASTDTQYF.

Turning to this clone: The junction differs from germline at one of its ends, possibly a read error. V gene TRBV7-8 combines with J gene TRBJ1-2; a possible D gene is TRBD1 (6 bases). The CDR3 is 12 residues long. The V gene's germline CDR1 is SGHVS and CDR2 FQNEAQ. DNA of the CDR3: TGTGCCAGCAGCTTTAGTGAACAGGGCCACATCTTC. This sequence encodes CASSFSEQGHIF.

The chain employs TRBV7-9 and TRBJ2-7, with D perhaps matching TRBD1 (5 bases). V lost 1 base, J lost 1 base, and 14 bases lay in between. The V gene's germline CDR1 is SEHNR and CDR2 FQNEAQ (reference sequence). CDR3 size: 16 residues. CDR3 amino acids: CASSLVPAGSSYEQYF. The CDR3 nucleotides are TGTGCCAGCAGCTTAGTACCCGCAGGGTCGTCCTACGAGCAGTACTTC.

The chain combines TRBV5-4 with TRBJ2-1, with 8 bases fitting TRBD2. This CDR3 has 15 amino acids. V shed 0 bases and J 9 bases; nucleotides not matched to a gene: 8. The germline V gene has CDR1 SGHNT and CDR2 YYREEE (reference sequence). The CDR3 here is CASSLVLAGPGEQFF. The DNA for the CDR3 is TGTGCCAGCAGCTTGGTTTTAGCGGGACCTGGTGAGCAGTTCTTC.

This clone was seen a handful of times. The CDR3 region has the DNA TGTGCCTCTACAGTAGGACAGGGAGTTTTGACTGAAGCTTTCTTT. This encodes CASTVGQGVLTEAFF. This chain uses TRBV30 with TRBJ1-1; 8 bases align to TRBD1. Losses at the gene ends were 7 bases for V and 5 bases for J; bases not matched to a gene: 15. Germline V gene lookup returns CDR1 GTSNPN and CDR2 SVGIG (reference sequence). CDR3 length equals 15 residues.

The DNA for the CDR3 is TGTGCCAGCAGCTTACCGGGTAGGGGCTACACCTTC. Encoded protein: CASSLPGRGYTF. This rearrangement joins TRBV7-9 to TRBJ1-2; no clear D gene. Trimming left V 2 bases short and J 8 bases short, with 9 bases between. CDR1 SEHNR and CDR2 FQNEAQ come from the germline V gene (reference sequence). The CDR3 has 12 amino acids.

The chain joins TRBV30 to TRBJ1-1; D is unresolved. V lost 3 bases to trimming and J lost 3 bases, with 11 bases between them. This CDR3 is 13 amino acids long. Looked up from germline, CDR1 is GTSNPN and CDR2 is SVGIG (reference sequence). CDR3 sequence: CAWSPRTDTEAFF. The DNA for the CDR3 is TGTGCCTGGAGCCCCCGCACAGACACTGAAGCTTTCTTT.

The chain is built from TRBV9 and TRBJ2-5; 7 nucleotides line up with TRBD2. CDR1 SGDLS and CDR2 YYNGEE come from the germline V gene. V lost 2 bases, J lost 1 base, and 2 bases stayed unmatched. This CDR3 contains 14 residues. The CDR3 here is CASSVGGIQETQYF. The CDR3 nucleotides read TGTGCCAGCAGCGTGGGGGGGATCCAAGAGACCCAGTACTTC. Complete variable domain (other parts from reference TRBV9 and TRBJ2-5): DSGVTQTPKHLITATGQRVTLRCSPRSGDLSVYWYQQSLDQGLQFLIQYYNGEERAKGNILERFSAQQFPDLHSELNLSSLELGDSALYFCASSVGGIQETQYFGPGTRLLVL.

The chain links TRBV23-1 to TRBJ2-4; D gene unclear. TRBV23-1 is annotated as an ORF whose role is uncertain. The CDR3 contains 11 residues. V was trimmed by 4 bases and J by 4 bases, leaving 2 bases between them. The CDR3 coding sequence is TGCGCCAGCAGTCCAAAAAACATTCAGTACTTC. It codes for CASSPKNIQYF.

J is TRBJ2-1 and V is TRBV2; TRBD2 matches 10 bases. The CDR3 totals 12 residues. Germline V lookup: CDR1 SNHLY, CDR2 FYNNEI. V lost 8 bases and J lost 8; bases outside the gene matches: 3. This chain's CDR3 is CASLLAGDEQFF. The CDR3 DNA follows: TGTGCCAGCCTCCTAGCGGGAGATGAGCAGTTCTTC.

This clone came up once. The DNA of the CDR3 is TGTGCCAGCAGCTCGTTACTAGTTTTAAGCCCTACCGAACACAATGAGCAGTTCTTC. Protein product: CASSSLLVLSPTEHNEQFF. The V call is TRBV5-5, the J call TRBJ2-1; tentatively, D is TRBD2 (5 bases). CDR3 length: 19 residues. CDR1 and CDR2 from the germline V gene are SGHKS and YYEKEE (reference sequence). V lost 3 bases to trimming and J lost 5 bases, with 27 bases between them.